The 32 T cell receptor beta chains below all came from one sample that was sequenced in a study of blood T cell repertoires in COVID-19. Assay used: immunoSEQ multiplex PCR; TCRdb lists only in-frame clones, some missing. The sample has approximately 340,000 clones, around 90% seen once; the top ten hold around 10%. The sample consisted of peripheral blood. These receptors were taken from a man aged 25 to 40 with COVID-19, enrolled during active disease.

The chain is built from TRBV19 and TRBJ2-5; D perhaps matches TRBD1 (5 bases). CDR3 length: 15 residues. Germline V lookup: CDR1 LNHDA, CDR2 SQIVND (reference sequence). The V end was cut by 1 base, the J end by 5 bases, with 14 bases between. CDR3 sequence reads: CASSIGQGVMETQYF. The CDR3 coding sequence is TGTGCCAGTAGTATAGGGCAGGGTGTTATGGAGACCCAGTACTTC.

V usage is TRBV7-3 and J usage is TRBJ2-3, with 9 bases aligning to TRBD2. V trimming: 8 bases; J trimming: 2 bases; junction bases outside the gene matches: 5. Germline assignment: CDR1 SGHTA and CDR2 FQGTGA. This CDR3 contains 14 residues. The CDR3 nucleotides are TGTGCCAGCTCCTTAGCGGGAGTCACAGATACGCAGTATTTT. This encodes CASSLAGVTDTQYF. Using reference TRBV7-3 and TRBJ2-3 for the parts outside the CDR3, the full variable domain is GAGVSQTPSNKVTEKGKYVELRCDPISGHTALYWYRQSLGQGPEFLIYFQGTGAADDSGLPNDRFFAVRPEGSVSTLKIQRTERGDSAVYLCASSLAGVTDTQYFGPGTRLTVL.

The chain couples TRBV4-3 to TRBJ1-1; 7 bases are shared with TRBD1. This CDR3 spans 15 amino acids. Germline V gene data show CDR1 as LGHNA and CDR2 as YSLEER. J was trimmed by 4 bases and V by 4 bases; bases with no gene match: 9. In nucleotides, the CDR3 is TGCGCCAGCAGCCGAAACAGGGGTGCGGGCACTGAAGCTTTCTTT. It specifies CASSRNRGAGTEAFF.

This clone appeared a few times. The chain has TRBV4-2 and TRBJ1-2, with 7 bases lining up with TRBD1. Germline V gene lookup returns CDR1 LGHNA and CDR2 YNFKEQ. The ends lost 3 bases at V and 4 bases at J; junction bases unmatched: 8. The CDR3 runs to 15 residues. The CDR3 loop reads CASSHPGQIFYGYTF. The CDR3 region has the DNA TGTGCCAGCAGCCACCCGGGACAGATCTTCTATGGCTACACCTTC.

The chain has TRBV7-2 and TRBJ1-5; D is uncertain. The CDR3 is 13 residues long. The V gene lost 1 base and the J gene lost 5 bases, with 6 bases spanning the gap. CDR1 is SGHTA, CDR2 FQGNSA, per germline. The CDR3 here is CASSLVRDQPQHF. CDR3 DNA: TGTGCCAGCAGCTTAGTGAGAGATCAGCCCCAGCATTTT.

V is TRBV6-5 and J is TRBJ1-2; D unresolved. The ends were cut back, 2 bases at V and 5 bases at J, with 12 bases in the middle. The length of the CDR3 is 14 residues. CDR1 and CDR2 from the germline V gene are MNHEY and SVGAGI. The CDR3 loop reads CASSYRSSPYGYTF. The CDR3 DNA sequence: TGTGCCAGCAGTTACAGGTCTAGCCCGTATGGCTACACCTTC.

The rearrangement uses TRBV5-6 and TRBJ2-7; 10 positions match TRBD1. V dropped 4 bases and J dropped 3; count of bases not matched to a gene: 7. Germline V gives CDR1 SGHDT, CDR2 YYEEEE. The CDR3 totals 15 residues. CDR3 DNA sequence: TGTGCCAGCAGCCGACAGGGGGCGAGGATCTACGAGCAGTACTTC. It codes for CASSRQGARIYEQYF.

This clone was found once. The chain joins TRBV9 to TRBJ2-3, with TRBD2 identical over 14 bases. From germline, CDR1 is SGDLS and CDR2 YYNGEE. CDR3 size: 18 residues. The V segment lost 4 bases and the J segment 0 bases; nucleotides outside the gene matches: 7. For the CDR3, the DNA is TGTGCCAGCAGCTCGGGACTAGCGGGGGCCGTTAGCACAGATACGCAGTATTTT. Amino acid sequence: CASSSGLAGAVSTDTQYF.

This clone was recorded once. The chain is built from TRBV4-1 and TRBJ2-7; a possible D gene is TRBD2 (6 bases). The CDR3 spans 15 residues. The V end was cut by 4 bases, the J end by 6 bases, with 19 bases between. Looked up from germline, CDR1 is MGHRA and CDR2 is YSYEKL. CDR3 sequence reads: CASSRTAPGSGEQYF. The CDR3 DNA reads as TGCGCCAGCAGCCGAACCGCGCCCGGTAGCGGCGAGCAGTACTTC.

CDR3 in amino acids: CASSRRGVEKLFF. CDR3 sequence (DNA): TGTGCCAGCAGCCGCCGAGGCGTCGAAAAACTGTTTTTT. The V call is TRBV28, the J call TRBJ1-4, with D unresolved. The V and J ends lost 6 bases and 8 bases respectively, with 13 bases between them. CDR3 length: 13 amino acids. The germline V gene has CDR1 MDHEN and CDR2 SYDVKM.

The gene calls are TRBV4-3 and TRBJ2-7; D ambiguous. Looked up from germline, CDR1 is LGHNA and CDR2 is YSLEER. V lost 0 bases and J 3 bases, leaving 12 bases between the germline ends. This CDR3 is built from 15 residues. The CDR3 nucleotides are TGCGCCAGCAGCCAAGACAGGATAATAGGCTACGAGCAGTACTTC. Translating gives CASSQDRIIGYEQYF.

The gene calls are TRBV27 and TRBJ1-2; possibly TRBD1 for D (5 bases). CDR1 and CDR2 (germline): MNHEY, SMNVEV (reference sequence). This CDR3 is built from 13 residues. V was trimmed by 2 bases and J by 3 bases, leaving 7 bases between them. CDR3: CASSLQGDYGYTF. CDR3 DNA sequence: TGTGCCAGCAGTTTACAGGGTGACTATGGCTACACCTTC.

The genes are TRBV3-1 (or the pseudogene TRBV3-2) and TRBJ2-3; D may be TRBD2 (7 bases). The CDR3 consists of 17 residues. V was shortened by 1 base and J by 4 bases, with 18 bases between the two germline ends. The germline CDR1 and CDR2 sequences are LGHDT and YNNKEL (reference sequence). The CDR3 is CASSQAKGGAGADTQYF. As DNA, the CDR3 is TGTGCCAGCAGCCAAGCTAAGGGGGGGGCCGGGGCAGATACGCAGTATTTT.

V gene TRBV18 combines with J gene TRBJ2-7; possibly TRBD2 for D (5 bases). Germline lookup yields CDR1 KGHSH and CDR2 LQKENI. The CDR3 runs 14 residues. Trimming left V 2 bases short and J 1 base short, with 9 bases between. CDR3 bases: TGTGCCAGCTCACCAGGGAGTAATTCCTACGAGCAGTACTTC. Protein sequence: CASSPGSNSYEQYF.

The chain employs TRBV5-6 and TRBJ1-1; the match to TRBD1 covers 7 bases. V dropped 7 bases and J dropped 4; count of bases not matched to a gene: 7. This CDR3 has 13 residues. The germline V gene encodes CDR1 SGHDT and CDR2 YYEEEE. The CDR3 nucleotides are TGTGCCAGCGTCCGACAGGGAGGCACTGAAGCTTTCTTT. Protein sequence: CASVRQGGTEAFF.

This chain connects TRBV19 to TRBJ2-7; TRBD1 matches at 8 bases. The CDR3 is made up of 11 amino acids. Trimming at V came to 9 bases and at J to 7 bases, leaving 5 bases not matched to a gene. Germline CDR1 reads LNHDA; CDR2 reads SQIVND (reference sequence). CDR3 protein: CASGQGLEQYF. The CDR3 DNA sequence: TGTGCCAGCGGACAGGGTTTGGAGCAGTACTTC.

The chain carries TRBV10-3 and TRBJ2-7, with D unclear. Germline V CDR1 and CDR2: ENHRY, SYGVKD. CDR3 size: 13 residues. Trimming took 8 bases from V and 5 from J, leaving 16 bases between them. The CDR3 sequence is CAILHYGSHEQYF. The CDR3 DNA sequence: TGTGCCATCCTTCACTACGGGTCTCACGAGCAGTACTTC.

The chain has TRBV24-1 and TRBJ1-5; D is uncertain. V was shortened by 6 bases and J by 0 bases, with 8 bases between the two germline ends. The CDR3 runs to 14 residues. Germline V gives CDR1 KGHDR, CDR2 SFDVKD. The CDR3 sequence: CATSSQLSNQPQHF. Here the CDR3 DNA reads TGTGCCACCAGTTCACAGCTTAGCAATCAGCCCCAGCATTTT.

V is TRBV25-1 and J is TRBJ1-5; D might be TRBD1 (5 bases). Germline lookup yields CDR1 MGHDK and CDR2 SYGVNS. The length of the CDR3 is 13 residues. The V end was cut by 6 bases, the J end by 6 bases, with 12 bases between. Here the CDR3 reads CASRGQGFQPQHF. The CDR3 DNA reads TGTGCCAGCAGGGGGCAGGGCTTTCAGCCCCAGCATTTT.

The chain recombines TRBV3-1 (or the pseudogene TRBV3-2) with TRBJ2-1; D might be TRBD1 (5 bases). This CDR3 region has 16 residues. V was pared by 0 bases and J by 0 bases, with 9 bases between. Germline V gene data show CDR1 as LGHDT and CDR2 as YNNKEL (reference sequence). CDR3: CASSQDSDSSYNEQFF. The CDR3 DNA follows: TGTGCCAGCAGCCAAGATTCTGACAGCTCCTACAATGAGCAGTTCTTC.

In nucleotides, the CDR3 is TGTGCCAGCAGTTTGGGTCGACTAGCGGGGTCCCAAGAGACCCAGTACTTC. Translating gives CASSLGRLAGSQETQYF. V usage is TRBV7-9 and J usage is TRBJ2-5; 11 nucleotides line up with TRBD2. The CDR3 length is 17 residues. Looked up from germline, CDR1 is SEHNR and CDR2 is FQNEAQ (reference sequence). Trimming took 6 bases from V and 1 from J; bases not matched to a gene: 10.

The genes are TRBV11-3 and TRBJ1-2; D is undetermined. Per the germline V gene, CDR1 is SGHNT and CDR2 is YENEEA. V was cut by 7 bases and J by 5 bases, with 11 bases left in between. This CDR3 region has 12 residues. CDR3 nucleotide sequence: TGTGCCAGCACCACGATCCGGTATGGCTACACCTTC. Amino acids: CASTTIRYGYTF. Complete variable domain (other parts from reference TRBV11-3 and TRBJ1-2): EAGVVQSPRYKIIEKKQPVAFWCNPISGHNTLYWYLQNLGQGPELLIRYENEEAVDDSQLPKDRFSAERLKGVDSTLKIQPAELGDSAVYLCASTTIRYGYTFGSGTRLTVV.

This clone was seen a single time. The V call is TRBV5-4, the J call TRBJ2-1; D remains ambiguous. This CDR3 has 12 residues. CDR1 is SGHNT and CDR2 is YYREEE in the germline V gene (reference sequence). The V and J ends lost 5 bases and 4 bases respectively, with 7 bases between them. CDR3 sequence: CASSSRYNEQFF. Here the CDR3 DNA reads TGTGCCAGCAGTTCCCGTTACAATGAGCAGTTCTTC.

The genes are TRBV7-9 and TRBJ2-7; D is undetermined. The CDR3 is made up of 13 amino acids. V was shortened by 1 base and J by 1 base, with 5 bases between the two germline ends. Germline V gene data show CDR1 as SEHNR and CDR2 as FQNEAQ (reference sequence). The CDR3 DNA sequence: TGTGCCAGCAGCTTAGATTTATCCTACGAGCAGTACTTC. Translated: CASSLDLSYEQYF. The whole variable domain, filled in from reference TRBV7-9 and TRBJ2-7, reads DTGVSQNPRHKITKRGQNVTFRCDPISEHNRLYWYRQTLGQGPEFLTYFQNEAQLEKSRLLSDRFSAERPKGSFSTLEIQRTEQGDSAMYLCASSLDLSYEQYFGPGTRLTVT.

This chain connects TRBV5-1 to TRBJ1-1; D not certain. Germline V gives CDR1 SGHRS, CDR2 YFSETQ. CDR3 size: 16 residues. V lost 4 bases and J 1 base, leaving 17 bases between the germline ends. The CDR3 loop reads CASSPRERLRNTEAFF. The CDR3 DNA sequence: TGCGCCAGCAGCCCACGTGAGAGGTTACGGAACACTGAAGCTTTCTTT.

The CDR3: CASSPSGGVYEQYF. Here the CDR3 DNA reads TGTGCCAGCAGCCCTAGCGGGGGGGTCTACGAGCAGTACTTC. The chain recombines TRBV6-2 or TRBV6-3 with TRBJ2-7; 12 bases fit TRBD2. Looked up from germline, CDR1 is MNHEY and CDR2 is SVGEGT. V dropped 6 bases and J dropped 3; count of bases not matched to a gene: 3. The CDR3 has 14 residues.

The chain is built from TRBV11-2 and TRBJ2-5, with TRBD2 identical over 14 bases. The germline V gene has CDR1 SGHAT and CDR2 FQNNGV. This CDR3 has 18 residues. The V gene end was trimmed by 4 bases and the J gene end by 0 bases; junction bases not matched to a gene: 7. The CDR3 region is CASSSGLAGGTYQETQYF. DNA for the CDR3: TGTGCCAGCAGCTCAGGACTAGCGGGGGGAACGTACCAAGAGACCCAGTACTTC.

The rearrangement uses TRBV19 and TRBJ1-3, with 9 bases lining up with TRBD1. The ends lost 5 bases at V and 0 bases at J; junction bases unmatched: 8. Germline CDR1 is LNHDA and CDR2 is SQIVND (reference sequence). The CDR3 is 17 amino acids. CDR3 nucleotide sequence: TGTGCCAGTAGTCTTCGGACAGGGGCTAACTCTGGAAACACCATATATTTT. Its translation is CASSLRTGANSGNTIYF.

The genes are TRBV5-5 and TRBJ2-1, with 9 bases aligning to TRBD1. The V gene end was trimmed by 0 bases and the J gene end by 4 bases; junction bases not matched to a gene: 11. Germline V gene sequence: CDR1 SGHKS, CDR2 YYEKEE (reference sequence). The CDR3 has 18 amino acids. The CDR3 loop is CASSLASTGTGTYNEQFF. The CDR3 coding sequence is TGTGCCAGCAGCTTGGCATCCACCGGGACAGGGACATACAATGAGCAGTTCTTC. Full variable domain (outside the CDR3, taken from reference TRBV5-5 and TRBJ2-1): DAGVTQSPTHLIKTRGQQVTLRCSPISGHKSVSWYQQVLGQGPQFIFQYYEKEERGRGNFPDRFSARQFPNYSSELNVNALLLGDSALYLCASSLASTGTGTYNEQFFGPGTRLTVL.

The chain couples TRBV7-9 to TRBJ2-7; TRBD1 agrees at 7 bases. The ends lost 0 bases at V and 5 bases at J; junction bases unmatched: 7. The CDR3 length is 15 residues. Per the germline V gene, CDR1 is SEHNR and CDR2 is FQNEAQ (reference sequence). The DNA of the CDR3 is TGTGCCAGCAGCTTAGCGGGACAGCCAAAAGACGAGCAGTACTTC. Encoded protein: CASSLAGQPKDEQYF.

DNA of the CDR3: TGTGCCAGCAGCCTCGTCCGCTCTGGAAACACCATATATTTT. It specifies CASSLVRSGNTIYF. This chain connects TRBV14 to TRBJ1-3; D remains ambiguous. Germline V gene sequence: CDR1 SGHDN, CDR2 FVKESK. CDR3 length: 14 residues. The ends were cut back, 4 bases at V and 0 bases at J, with 7 bases in the middle.

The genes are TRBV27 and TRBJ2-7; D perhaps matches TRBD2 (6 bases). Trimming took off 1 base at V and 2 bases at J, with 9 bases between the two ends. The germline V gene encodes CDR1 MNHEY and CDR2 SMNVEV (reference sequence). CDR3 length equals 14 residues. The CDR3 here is CASSLYGGPYEQYF. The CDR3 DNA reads TGTGCCAGCAGTTTATACGGGGGACCCTACGAGCAGTACTTC.